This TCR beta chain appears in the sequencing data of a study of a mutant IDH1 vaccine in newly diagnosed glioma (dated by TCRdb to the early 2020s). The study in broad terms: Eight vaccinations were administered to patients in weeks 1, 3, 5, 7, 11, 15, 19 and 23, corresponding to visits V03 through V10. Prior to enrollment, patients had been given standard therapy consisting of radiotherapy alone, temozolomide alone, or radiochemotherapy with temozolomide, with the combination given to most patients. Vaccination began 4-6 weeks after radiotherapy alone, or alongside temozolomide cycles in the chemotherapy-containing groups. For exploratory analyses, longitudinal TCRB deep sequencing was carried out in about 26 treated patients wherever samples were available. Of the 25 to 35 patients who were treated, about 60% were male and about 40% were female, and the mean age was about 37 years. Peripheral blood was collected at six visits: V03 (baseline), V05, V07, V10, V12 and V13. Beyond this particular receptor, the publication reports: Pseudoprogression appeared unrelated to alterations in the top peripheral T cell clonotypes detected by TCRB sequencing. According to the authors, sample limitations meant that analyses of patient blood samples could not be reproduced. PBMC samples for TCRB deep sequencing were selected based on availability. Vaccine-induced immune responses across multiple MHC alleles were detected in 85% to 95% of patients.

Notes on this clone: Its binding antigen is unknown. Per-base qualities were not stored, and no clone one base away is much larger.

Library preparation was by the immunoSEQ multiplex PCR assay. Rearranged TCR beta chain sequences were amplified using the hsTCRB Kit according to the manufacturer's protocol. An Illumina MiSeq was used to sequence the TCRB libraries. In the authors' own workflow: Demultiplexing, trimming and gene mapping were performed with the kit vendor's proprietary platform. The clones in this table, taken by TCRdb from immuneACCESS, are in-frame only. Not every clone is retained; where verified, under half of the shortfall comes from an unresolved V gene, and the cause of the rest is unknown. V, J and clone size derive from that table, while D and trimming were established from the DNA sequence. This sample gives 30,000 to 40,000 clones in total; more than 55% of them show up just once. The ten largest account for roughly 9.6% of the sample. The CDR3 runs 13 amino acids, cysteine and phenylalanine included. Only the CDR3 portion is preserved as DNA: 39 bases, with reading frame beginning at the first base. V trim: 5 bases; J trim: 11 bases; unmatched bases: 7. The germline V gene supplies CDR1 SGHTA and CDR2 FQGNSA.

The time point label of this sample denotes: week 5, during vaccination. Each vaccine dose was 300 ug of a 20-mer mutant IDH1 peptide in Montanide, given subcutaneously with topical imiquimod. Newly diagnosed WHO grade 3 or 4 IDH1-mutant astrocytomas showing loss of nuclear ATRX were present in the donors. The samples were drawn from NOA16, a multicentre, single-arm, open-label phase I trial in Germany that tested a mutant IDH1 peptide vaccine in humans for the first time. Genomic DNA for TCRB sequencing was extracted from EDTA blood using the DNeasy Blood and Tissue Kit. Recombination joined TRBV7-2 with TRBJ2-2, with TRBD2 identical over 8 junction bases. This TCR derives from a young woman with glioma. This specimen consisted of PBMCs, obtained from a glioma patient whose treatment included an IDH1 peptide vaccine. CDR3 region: CASSHLLAGELFF. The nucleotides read TGTGCCAGCAGCCATCTCCTAGCGGGCGAGCTGTTTTTT.